One sample yielded the 2 T cell receptor beta chains listed below, sequenced in a study of blood T cell repertoires in COVID-19. The repertoire was sequenced with immunoSEQ multiplex PCR; TCRdb's copy has only in-frame clones and lacks some. The sample carries about 270,000 clones, 88% recorded once. Input material: PBMCs or T cells enriched from blood (not recorded which). The source of these receptors is a middle-aged woman with acute COVID-19.

This rearrangement joins TRBV27 to TRBJ2-1; D is possibly TRBD2 (6 bases). This CDR3 is built from 16 residues. The ends were cut back, 5 bases at V and 7 bases at J, with 21 bases in the middle. Germline-derived CDR1 and CDR2 are MNHEY and SMNVEV (reference sequence). DNA for the CDR3: TGTGCCAGCAGTGGCCCACGGGAGAATAGTTTAAATGAGCAGTTCTTC. The encoded protein is CASSGPRENSLNEQFF.

This chain connects TRBV5-1 to TRBJ2-1; TRBD2 aligns across 12 bases. This CDR3 has 16 residues. V gave up 6 bases and J gave up 0 bases; unmatched junction bases: 4. The germline CDR1 and CDR2 sequences are SGHRS and YFSETQ. The CDR3: CASTLAGGVSYNEQFF. CDR3 sequence (DNA): TGCGCCAGCACCCTAGCGGGAGGGGTCTCCTACAATGAGCAGTTCTTC.